This passage covers 6 T cell receptor beta chains from one sample sequenced in a study. TCRdb reprocessed the RT-PCR reads via MiXCR and lists one record per CDR3 protein. The top ten clones hold roughly 7.7% of a sample with about 6,000 distinct CDR3 sequences, approximately 91% of them seen once. What was sequenced was memory CD4+ T cells from blood. The receptors shown here come from a female donor in good health, serving as a healthy control.

With respect to this clonotype: Since it is a stray read in a library aimed at alpha chains, this beta chain has a size that is not meaningful. This rearrangement joins TRBV12-3 or TRBV12-4 to TRBJ2-7, with D perhaps matching TRBD1 (6 bases). The ends were cut back, 1 base at V and 7 bases at J, with 14 bases in the middle. This CDR3 spans 14 amino acids. The CDR3 spells CASSLGGGLMEQYF. As DNA, the CDR3 is TGTGCCAGCAGTTTAGGAGGGGGATTAATGGAGCAGTACTTC.

In regard to this clonotype: Because this beta chain is a stray read in a library intended to capture alpha chains, its abundance should not be given much weight. This CDR3 is CASSQVPDTQYF. CDR3 sequence (DNA): TGTGCCAGCAGCCAAGTCCCAGATACGCAGTATTTT. The V and J genes are TRBV12-3 or TRBV12-4 and TRBJ2-3; no clear D gene. Trimming removed 6 bases from V and 4 bases from J, with 8 bases in between. The CDR3 spans 12 residues.

A remark on this clonotype: This beta chain is a stray sequence in a library constructed for alpha chains; its clone size is not meaningful. V and J are TRBV20-1 and TRBJ2-7; 8 positions agree with TRBD2. Germline-derived CDR1 and CDR2 are DFQATT and SNEGSKA (reference sequence). J gave up 2 bases and V 5 bases, and 11 bases lay outside the gene matches. This CDR3 has 15 residues. The DNA for the CDR3 is TGCAGTGCTCCCTCCGGGAGCGGGAGCCCCTACGAGCAGTACTTC. Protein sequence: CSAPSGSGSPYEQYF.

As for this clonotype: This beta chain is a stray sequence in a library constructed for alpha chains; its clone size is not meaningful. The CDR3 is CASRGGGTGELFF. In DNA form, the CDR3 reads TGTGCCAGCAGGGGAGGGGGTACCGGGGAGCTGTTTTTT. The chain couples TRBV6-1 to TRBJ2-2; maybe TRBD2 (7 bases). CDR3 length: 13 residues. V was trimmed by 6 bases and J by 5 bases, leaving 10 bases between them. Germline-derived CDR1 and CDR2 are MNHNS and SASEGT.

With respect to this clonotype: With the library built for alpha chains, this beta chain is off target and its frequency is not meaningful. The rearrangement uses TRBV12-3 or TRBV12-4 and TRBJ1-4; possibly TRBD1 for D (5 bases). Trimming shortened V by 4 bases and J by 7 bases, and 10 bases separated the two germline ends. The CDR3 totals 13 residues. In DNA form, the CDR3 reads TGTGCCAGCAGTTACCAGGGAGGTGAAAAACTGTTTTTT. It yields the protein CASSYQGGEKLFF.

With regard to this clonotype: Being off target in a library aimed at alpha chains, this beta chain has a size of little meaning. For the CDR3, the DNA is TGTGCCATCAGTGAGTCGGGAGGCAATCAGCCCCAGCATTTT. Amino acid sequence: CAISESGGNQPQHF. The chain links TRBV10-3 to TRBJ1-5, with D hard to call. V dropped 0 bases and J dropped 2 bases, with 5 bases sitting between them. The CDR3 covers 14 residues. The germline V gene encodes CDR1 ENHRY and CDR2 SYGVKD.